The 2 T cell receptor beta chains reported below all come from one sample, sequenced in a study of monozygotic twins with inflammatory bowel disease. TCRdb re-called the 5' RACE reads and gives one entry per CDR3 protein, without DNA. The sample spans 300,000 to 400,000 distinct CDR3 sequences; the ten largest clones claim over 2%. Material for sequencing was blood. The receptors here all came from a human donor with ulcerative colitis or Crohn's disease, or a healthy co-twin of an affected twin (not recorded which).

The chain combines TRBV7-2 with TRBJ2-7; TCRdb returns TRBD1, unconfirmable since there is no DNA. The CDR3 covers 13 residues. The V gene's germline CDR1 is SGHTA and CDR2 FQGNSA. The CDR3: CASSLLGGNEQYF.

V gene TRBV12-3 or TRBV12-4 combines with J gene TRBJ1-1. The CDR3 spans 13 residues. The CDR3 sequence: CASNPYAGTEAFF.